These 8 T cell receptor beta chains were sequenced from one sample in a study of T cells in Graves' hyperthyroidism and ophthalmopathy. The investigators amplified TCR beta CDR3 regions from RNA transcripts. An initial round of RT-PCR targeting the TCR CDR3 relied on the HTBI primer set. TCRdb itself ran the multiplex PCR reads through MiXCR, one entry per CDR3 protein. The sample lists about 380,000 distinct CDR3 sequences; approximately 15% were seen once. Source material: blood. The receptors stem from a woman aged 25-40 years with Graves' ophthalmopathy.

This clonotype was observed a few times. The gene calls are TRBV11-3 and TRBJ2-2; weak D call: TRBD2 (6 bases). This CDR3 spans 14 amino acids. V lost 6 bases, J lost 6 bases, and 14 bases lay in between. Germline lookup yields CDR1 SGHNT and CDR2 YENEEA. CDR3: CASRHGAGSGELFF. The CDR3 DNA reads TGTGCCAGCAGGCATGGGGCGGGGTCCGGGGAGCTGTTTTTT.

This clonotype was counted ten times or more. The chain combines TRBV7-9 with TRBJ2-7; possible D gene TRBD1, 5 bases. V lost 5 bases and J lost 6, with 11 bases in between. CDR1 is SEHNR, CDR2 FQNEAQ, per germline (reference sequence). The CDR3 runs 12 residues. The CDR3 DNA is TGTGCCAGCAGCAGGCAGGGTCGCGAGCAGTACTTC. It encodes CASSRQGREQYF.

This clonotype was counted at least ten times. The chain is built from TRBV7-6 and TRBJ2-1; 13 nucleotides align to TRBD2. The J segment lost 9 bases and the V segment lost 5 bases, leaving 7 bases of the junction unmatched. The CDR3 extends over 15 amino acids. CDR1 is SGHVS and CDR2 is FNYEAQ in the germline V gene. The CDR3 DNA follows: TGTGCCAGCAGCATCACTAGCGGGGGGGCCGGTGAGCAGTTCTTC. Its protein product is CASSITSGGAGEQFF.

This clonotype was recorded many times. The rearrangement joins TRBV3-1 to TRBJ1-2; no definite D call. Germline V gene lookup returns CDR1 LGHDT and CDR2 YNNKEL (reference sequence). The V and J ends lost 3 bases and 8 bases respectively, with 7 bases between them. The CDR3 is made up of 11 amino acids. CDR3 coding DNA: TGTGCCAGCAGCCACAGTGTGGGCTACACCTTC. It is translated as CASSHSVGYTF.

This clonotype has ten or more counts. V gene TRBV12-3 or TRBV12-4 combines with J gene TRBJ2-2; 7 nucleotides agree with TRBD2. This CDR3 is built from 15 residues. V gave up 5 bases and J gave up 4 bases; unmatched junction bases: 7. The CDR3 sequence is CASSVVGGVTGELFF. CDR3 DNA: TGTGCCAGCAGTGTGGTGGGAGGGGTCACCGGGGAGCTGTTTTTT.

Ten or more counts support this clonotype. This chain connects TRBV7-3 to TRBJ1-1; no clear D gene. The germline V gene encodes CDR1 SGHTA and CDR2 FQGTGA. The ends were cut back, 4 bases at V and 4 bases at J, with 19 bases in the middle. The CDR3 covers 16 residues. CDR3 bases: TGTGCCAGCAGCTCAACAGAGGGCGGGTTGGGCACTGAAGCTTTCTTT. The encoded protein is CASSSTEGGLGTEAFF.

There are many counts of this clonotype. This chain joins TRBV6-1 and TRBJ1-5; the match to TRBD1 covers 7 bases. Germline CDR1 is MNHNS and CDR2 is SASEGT. The V and J ends lost 8 bases and 0 bases, in that order; junction bases with no gene match: 7. CDR3 length equals 15 residues. The CDR3 DNA reads as TGTGCCAGCGGACAGGACCCTTATAGCAATCAGCCCCAGCATTTT. This sequence encodes CASGQDPYSNQPQHF.

This clonotype showed up many times. V gene TRBV6-1 combines with J gene TRBJ1-2; D is perhaps TRBD1 (6 bases). V shed 4 bases and J shed 4 bases, with 13 bases lying between them. The CDR3 extends over 14 amino acids. Germline-derived CDR1 and CDR2 are MNHNS and SASEGT. In nucleotides, the CDR3 is TGTGCCAGCAGTGGGACAGACGGTGGCTATGGCTACACCTTC. Translated, it gives CASSGTDGGYGYTF.